The rows below give T cell receptor beta chains drawn from one sample of a study of T cell changes during pregnancy in multiple sclerosis. Method: immunoSEQ multiplex PCR; TCRdb's copy keeps in-frame clones and lacks some. Of 50,000 to 55,000 clones detected, about 90% appear once; the ten largest clones hold about 0.5%. This specimen was CD4+ T cells from peripheral blood mononuclear cells, taken in the third trimester of pregnancy. These receptors were taken from a female donor with multiple sclerosis, enrolled in a pregnancy study. Both conserved end residues are part of each CDR3. Fields, in order: V gene, clone size, D gene, J gene, CDR3 DNA, CDR3 protein. A D gene is named only where the DNA matches it firmly. The size field is filled for only some rows; it gives once, few, many or a size class.

TRBV6-1	.	TRBD2	TRBJ2-1	TGTGCCAGCAGTGAACTATTAGCGGGTGCCGGGAGGGATGAGCAGTTCTTC	CASSELLAGAGRDEQFF
TRBV5-1	.	TRBD2	TRBJ2-5	TGCGCCAGCAGCTTGTCGGCTAGCGGGGGGCAAGAGACCCAGTACTTC	CASSLSASGGQETQYF
TRBV5-6	.	TRBD1	TRBJ1-3	TGTGCCAGCAGCTCAAGGGGGCTAGCTGGAAACACCATATATTTT	CASSSRGLAGNTIYF
TRBV19	.	TRBD1	TRBJ2-5	TGTGCCAGTAGTCCTGGGACAGGGGCCGCGACCCAGTACTTC	CASSPGTGAATQYF
TRBV4-2	.	.	TRBJ2-7	TGTGCCAGCAGCCAGCGGGGTTCCTACGAGCAGTACTTC	CASSQRGSYEQYF
TRBV10-3	few	TRBD1	TRBJ2-1	TGTGCCATCAGTGCGGGACAGGGGGCATACAATGAGCAGTTCTTC	CAISAGQGAYNEQFF
TRBV7-9	.	.	TRBJ1-5	TGTGCCAGCAGCCACGGCGGGCAGCCCCAGCATTTT	CASSHGGQPQHF
TRBV6-6	once	.	TRBJ1-2	TGTGCCAGCAGTTACTTGGGTCAGGGTCGCTACTATGGCTACACCTTC	CASSYLGQGRYYGYTF
TRBV19	.	TRBD1	TRBJ1-2	TGTGCCAGTAGTCGGACAGGGGAAAAGTATGGCTACACCTTC	CASSRTGEKYGYTF
TRBV15	.	TRBD1	TRBJ2-7	TGTGCCACCAGTGGGGACAGACAGTTCTCCGAGCAGTACTTC	CATSGDRQFSEQYF
TRBV6-1	.	TRBD1	TRBJ2-3	TGTGCCACCCCGGGACAGGGGGGTGATACGCAGTATTTT	CATPGQGGDTQYF
TRBV2	.	.	TRBJ2-3	TGTGCCAGCTTGTGGGCCCCTAACACAGATACGCAGTATTTT	CASLWAPNTDTQYF
TRBV19	.	.	TRBJ2-5	TGTGCCAGTAGTACGAACCAGGGTAGGGGCCAGTACTTC	CASSTNQGRGQYF
TRBV6-5	once	.	TRBJ1-2	TGTGCCAGCATGGGGGAAGGGAGGAACGGCTACACCTTC	CASMGEGRNGYTF
TRBV9	.	.	TRBJ1-6	TGTGCCAGCAGCGTAGCTGTTAGCTCCTATAATTCACCCCTCCACTTT	CASSVAVSSYNSPLHF
TRBV5-5	.	TRBD2	TRBJ2-2	TGTGCCAGCAGTTACCACATAGGACTAGCGGGGGACACCGGGGAGCTGTTTTTT	CASSYHIGLAGDTGELFF
TRBV19	.	.	TRBJ2-7	TGTGCCAGTAGCCCGACAGGTAGGGTCTCCGAGCAGTACTTC	CASSPTGRVSEQYF
TRBV7-9	.	TRBD2	TRBJ2-1	TGTGCCAGCAGCTTAGGACTAGCCACCGGTGAGCAGTTCTTC	CASSLGLATGEQFF
TRBV9	.	.	TRBJ2-1	TGTGCCAGCAGCGTAGCCGGAGGGGGCTATGAGCAGTTCTTC	CASSVAGGGYEQFF
TRBV19	once	.	TRBJ1-3	TGTGCCAGTATGGGGCCAAACACCATATATTTT	CASMGPNTIYF
TRBV9	once	.	TRBJ2-1	TGTGCCAGCAGCGTAGCCACGACAGATACCAATGAGCAGTTCTTC	CASSVATTDTNEQFF
TRBV6-5	few	.	TRBJ2-3	TGTGCCAGCAGGGGGACTGGGGCCCGCACAGATACGCAGTATTTT	CASRGTGARTDTQYF
TRBV25-1	.	TRBD2	TRBJ2-2	TGTGCCAGCAGTGGGCGGGGGATCTCGAGGACCGGGGAGCTGTTTTTT	CASSGRGISRTGELFF
TRBV6-1	.	.	TRBJ1-1	TGTGCCAGCACCAACACCCGTGTGAACACTGAAGCTTTCTTT	CASTNTRVNTEAFF
TRBV9	once	.	TRBJ1-2	TGTGCCAGCAGCGCCCCCGACAGCCATGATGGCTACACCTTC	CASSAPDSHDGYTF
TRBV9	.	TRBD1	TRBJ2-3	TGTGCCAGCAGCGTAGGGGACAGGGGGCTGATAGATACGCAGTATTTT	CASSVGDRGLIDTQYF
TRBV18	.	TRBD1	TRBJ2-7	TGTGCCAGCTCGGGACAGGGGGCCTACGAGCAGTACTTC	CASSGQGAYEQYF
TRBV18	.	TRBD1	TRBJ2-5	TGTGCCAGCGCCCGGACAGGAGAGTGGACCCAGTACTTC	CASARTGEWTQYF
TRBV7-8	.	TRBD2	TRBJ2-3	TGTGCCAGCAGCGAAGGACTAGCGGGTGGCACAGATACGCAGTATTTT	CASSEGLAGGTDTQYF
TRBV10-1	.	TRBD1	TRBJ2-1	TGCGCCAGCGGACCGGGACAGCCGATCAATGAGCAGTTCTTC	CASGPGQPINEQFF
TRBV30	few	TRBD1	TRBJ1-1	TGTGCCTGGAGCTCAGACGGGACAGGCAACACTGAAGCTTTCTTT	CAWSSDGTGNTEAFF
TRBV5-1	.	TRBD2	TRBJ2-1	TGCGCCAGCAGCGGAACGGGACTAGCGAGAAACAATGAGCAGTTCTTC	CASSGTGLARNNEQFF
TRBV11-2	.	TRBD2	TRBJ2-1	TGTGCCAGCAGCTCCGGGGGGAATGAGCAGTTCTTC	CASSSGGNEQFF
TRBV5-1	.	.	TRBJ2-7	TGCGCCAGCAGCTCAGTTCGTGAGAGGGTATTGGACCACGAGCAGTACTTC	CASSSVRERVLDHEQYF
TRBV6-6	.	.	TRBJ2-7	TGTGCCAGCATCAACGAAGCTCGCGAGCAGTACTTC	CASINEAREQYF
TRBV18	.	.	TRBJ1-2	TGTGCCAGCTCGCTTCAGGTCTATGGCTACACCTTC	CASSLQVYGYTF
TRBV7-6	.	TRBD2	TRBJ2-1	TGTGCCAGCAGCCCCCGACTAGCGGGGCTGACCTACAATGAGCAGTTCTTC	CASSPRLAGLTYNEQFF
TRBV6-1	.	.	TRBJ1-1	TGTGCCAGCAGTGACGATGGTCTCTGGGGAGATGAAGCTTTCTTT	CASSDDGLWGDEAFF
TRBV19	.	TRBD1	TRBJ2-7	TGTGCCAGTTCAACCGGGACAGGGGGCTACGAGCAGTACTTC	CASSTGTGGYEQYF
TRBV5-6	once	.	TRBJ1-6	TGTGCCAGCAGCCGCGAGCAGGGTAATTCACCCCTCCACTTT	CASSREQGNSPLHF
TRBV30	once	.	TRBJ1-1	TGTGCCTGGAGTCCCCCTGGACAGAACACTGAAGCTTTCTTT	CAWSPPGQNTEAFF
TRBV10-3	.	TRBD2	TRBJ2-5	TGTGCCATCAGTGATCCGTCCGGGGGGCAAGAGACCCAGTACTTC	CAISDPSGGQETQYF
TRBV29-1	once	.	TRBJ1-4	TGCAGCGTTCTGGGGAGTACAACTAATGAAAAACTGTTTTTT	CSVLGSTTNEKLFF
TRBV5-8	.	TRBD1	TRBJ1-6	TGTGCCAGCTGGGACAGGGGACTGTATAATTCACCCCTCCACTTT	CASWDRGLYNSPLHF
TRBV5-4	.	TRBD2	TRBJ2-5	TGTGCCAGCAGCTCGGGACTAGCGGGGACTAAAGAGACCCAGTACTTC	CASSSGLAGTKETQYF
TRBV5-1	.	.	TRBJ2-1	TGCGCCAGCAGCCCCTTGGGGGGGCCCTACAATGAGCAGTTCTTC	CASSPLGGPYNEQFF
TRBV5-4	.	TRBD2	TRBJ2-3	TGTGCCAGCAGCTTCGCTAGCGGGGGGGAGGGCACAGATACGCAGTATTTT	CASSFASGGEGTDTQYF
TRBV2	.	.	TRBJ2-7	TGTGCCAGCAGTAACAGTATCTACGAGCAGTACTTC	CASSNSIYEQYF
TRBV5-1	.	.	TRBJ2-2	TGCGCCAGCAGCTTGGGGCCGTCCGGGGAGCTGTTTTTT	CASSLGPSGELFF
TRBV7-9	.	TRBD2	TRBJ2-3	TGTGCCAGCAGGCAAACGGGGGGGCACACAGATACGCAGTATTTT	CASRQTGGHTDTQYF
TRBV5-1	.	.	TRBJ1-2	TGCGCCAGCACCTCTGGGGGGGACTATGGCTACACCTTC	CASTSGGDYGYTF
TRBV9	.	.	TRBJ1-3	TGTGCCAGCAGTTCAGGACAGATTGGAAACACCATATATTTT	CASSSGQIGNTIYF
TRBV10-3	once	.	TRBJ2-2	TGTGCCATCACCGGACAACCGAGCAACACCGGGGAGCTGTTTTTT	CAITGQPSNTGELFF
TRBV13	.	.	TRBJ2-2	TGTGCCAGCAATAGGGGGACCGGGGAGCTGTTTTTT	CASNRGTGELFF
TRBV9	.	TRBD1	TRBJ1-1	TGTGCCAGCAGCGTCGACCCGACAGGGGCCCTTGAAGCTTTCTTT	CASSVDPTGALEAFF
TRBV13	.	TRBD1	TRBJ1-4	TGTGCCAGCAGCTTGGGGACAGGGTCTGAAAAACTGTTTTTT	CASSLGTGSEKLFF